Below are 29 T cell receptor beta chains sequenced from a single sample in a study of beta chain features in type 1 diabetes. All of the isolated RNA was reverse transcribed, so expressed TCRB transcripts were sequenced. Here immunoSEQ multiplex PCR was the method, and the copy in TCRdb shows in-frame clones only, minus some. The sample has roughly 150,000 clones, approximately 8.1% seen once. The source material was central memory CD4+ T cells from blood. The receptor source for this set is a man between 18 and 29 years old in good health.

This clone came up a few times. The V and J genes are TRBV28 and TRBJ2-3; D ambiguous. CDR1 and CDR2 from the germline V gene are MDHEN and SYDVKM. Trimming pared 5 bases from V and 3 bases from J, leaving 12 bases between. The CDR3 totals 14 residues. CDR3 coding DNA: TGTGCCAGCAGTCTCCCGCTTCGGACAGATACGCAGTATTTT. The encoded protein is CASSLPLRTDTQYF.

This clone was found a few times. The genes are TRBV7-3 and TRBJ2-3; 8 bases are a match to TRBD1. The CDR3 runs to 13 residues. The germline gives CDR1 SGHTA, CDR2 FQGTGA. After removal of 4 bases from V and 4 bases from J, the junction contained 1 base not matched to a gene. CDR3 amino acids: CASSSTGADTQYF. The DNA of the CDR3 is TGTGCCAGCAGCTCGACAGGGGCAGATACGCAGTATTTT.

The V and J genes are TRBV5-4 and TRBJ2-5, with 10 bases lining up with TRBD2. CDR3 length equals 15 residues. J gave up 4 bases and V 0 bases, and 3 bases lay outside the gene matches. Germline CDR1 is SGHNT and CDR2 is YYREEE (reference sequence). The CDR3 loop is CASSLGLAGAETQYF. CDR3 sequence (DNA): TGTGCCAGCAGCTTGGGGCTAGCGGGAGCAGAGACCCAGTACTTC.

This clone was seen at least ten times. The rearrangement joins TRBV2 to TRBJ2-1, with D possibly being TRBD1 (6 bases). The V and J ends lost 9 bases and 10 bases respectively, with 16 bases between them. The CDR3 sequence is 12 residues long. From germline, CDR1 is SNHLY and CDR2 FYNNEI. The CDR3 loop reads CARARTEGEQFF. CDR3 coding DNA: TGTGCCAGGGCACGGACAGAAGGGGAGCAGTTCTTC.

This chain connects TRBV9 to TRBJ2-7; TRBD2 matches 13 bases. This CDR3 has 16 residues. Trimming took 0 bases from V and 6 from J; bases not matched to a gene: 6. The germline V gene has CDR1 SGDLS and CDR2 YYNGEE. The CDR3 spells CASSVASRLAGGEQYF. CDR3 nucleotides: TGTGCCAGCAGCGTAGCTTCTCGACTAGCGGGAGGCGAGCAGTACTTC.

This clone was counted only a few times. The chain has TRBV11-2 and TRBJ2-3; 9 bases line up with TRBD1. Germline loops: CDR1 SGHAT, CDR2 FQNNGV. The ends lost 4 bases at V and 0 bases at J; junction bases unmatched: 5. The CDR3 spans 16 residues. CDR3: CASSSGQGGSTDTQYF. The CDR3 nucleotides are TGTGCCAGCAGCTCGGGACAGGGAGGGAGCACAGATACGCAGTATTTT.

The V gene is TRBV19, the J gene TRBJ2-3, with D perhaps TRBD1 (6 bases). This CDR3 comprises 16 residues. Trimming stripped 4 bases from V and 2 bases from J, with 16 bases between. Germline lookup yields CDR1 LNHDA and CDR2 SQIVND (reference sequence). Here the CDR3 reads CASSTSLGGYTDTQYF. The DNA for the CDR3 is TGTGCCAGTAGTACCTCCCTAGGGGGATACACAGATACGCAGTATTTT.

The rearrangement joins TRBV6-1 to TRBJ2-1, with D tentatively TRBD2 (5 bases). The CDR3 consists of 13 residues. Trimming took off 8 bases at V and 0 bases at J, with 8 bases between the two ends. The germline gives CDR1 MNHNS, CDR2 SASEGT. CDR3 protein: CASRGSSYNEQFF. CDR3 sequence (DNA): TGTGCCAGCCGAGGGAGCTCCTACAATGAGCAGTTCTTC.

This clone has only a few counts. CDR3 sequence: CASSTSGTGPNSPLHF. CDR3 DNA: TGCGCCAGCAGCACCTCCGGGACAGGGCCCAATTCACCCCTCCACTTT. The chain links TRBV5-1 to TRBJ1-6; 9 bases are shared with TRBD1. The V and J ends lost 4 bases and 7 bases, in that order; junction bases with no gene match: 9. CDR1 and CDR2 (germline): SGHRS, YFSETQ. There are 16 residues in the CDR3.

This clone has just a few counts. CDR3 coding DNA: TGTGCCAGCAGCTTGTACAGCGGCTCACAGCCCCAGCATTTT. Protein sequence: CASSLYSGSQPQHF. The chain has TRBV5-6 and TRBJ1-5; no clear D. V lost 1 base and J 7 bases, leaving 12 bases between the germline ends. The CDR3 is 14 residues long. The germline V gene encodes CDR1 SGHDT and CDR2 YYEEEE.

There are many counts of this clone. The V gene is TRBV7-9, the J gene TRBJ2-3; D is unclear. The CDR3 length is 13 residues. V was cut by 2 bases and J by 6 bases, with 9 bases left in between. Germline lookup yields CDR1 SEHNR and CDR2 FQNEAQ (reference sequence). Here the CDR3 DNA reads TGTGCCAGCAGCTTATGGGCTCAGGATACGCAGTATTTT. Its protein product is CASSLWAQDTQYF.

The chain uses TRBV4-2 and TRBJ1-1; D gene ambiguous. From germline, CDR1 is LGHNA and CDR2 YNFKEQ. CDR3 length: 14 amino acids. With 1 base removed from V and 0 bases from J, the gap between germline ends came to 6 bases. CDR3 protein: CASSQVELNTEAFF. The CDR3 DNA reads TGTGCCAGCAGCCAAGTGGAGTTGAACACTGAAGCTTTCTTT.

This clone has more than one count but fewer than ten. The V and J genes are TRBV30 and TRBJ2-7, with D perhaps matching TRBD2 (5 bases). The CDR3 is 13 amino acids. V dropped 0 bases and J dropped 5 bases, with 11 bases sitting between them. CDR1 is GTSNPN and CDR2 is SVGIG in the germline V gene (reference sequence). The CDR3: CAWSVRVRDEQYF. Written as DNA, the CDR3 is TGTGCCTGGAGTGTGAGGGTGCGGGACGAGCAGTACTTC.

This clone was counted ten times or more. The chain links TRBV4-2 to TRBJ2-5, with TRBD2 identical over 10 bases. Germline V gives CDR1 LGHNA, CDR2 YNFKEQ. The CDR3 has 15 residues. The ends lost 1 base at V and 5 bases at J; junction bases unmatched: 4. The CDR3 spells CASSQGTSGTETQYF. CDR3 nucleotide sequence: TGTGCCAGCAGCCAAGGGACTAGCGGTACTGAGACCCAGTACTTC.

The chain joins TRBV7-9 to TRBJ1-4; TRBD1 matches at 7 bases. CDR3 length: 15 amino acids. With 0 bases clipped from V and 2 bases from J, the junction kept 0 bases outside the gene matches. Germline assignment: CDR1 SEHNR and CDR2 FQNEAQ (reference sequence). CDR3 nucleotides: TGTGCCAGCAGCTTAGCGACAGGGACTAATGAAAAACTGTTTTTT. Amino acids: CASSLATGTNEKLFF.

This clone was recorded a few times. The genes are TRBV27 and TRBJ2-7; D is perhaps TRBD1 (5 bases). V was pared by 0 bases and J by 4 bases, with 10 bases between. Germline CDR1 reads MNHEY; CDR2 reads SMNVEV (reference sequence). The CDR3 contains 14 residues. CDR3 DNA: TGTGCCAGCAGTTTATCCAGGACATCATACGAGCAGTACTTC. Its protein product is CASSLSRTSYEQYF.

The chain recombines TRBV7-6 with TRBJ2-7, with 7 bases identical to TRBD2. V trimming: 4 bases; J trimming: 2 bases; junction bases outside the gene matches: 8. The V gene's germline CDR1 is SGHVS and CDR2 FNYEAQ. This CDR3 is built from 15 residues. The CDR3 sequence: CASSSPLGGTYEQYF. In DNA, the CDR3 is TGTGCCAGCAGCTCCCCGCTCGGGGGGACCTACGAGCAGTACTTC.

This clone was detected only a few times. Other DNA variants within this sample encode the same CDR3. The chain employs TRBV4-3 and TRBJ2-6; D gene unclear. Trimming shortened V by 1 base and J by 0 bases, and 10 bases separated the two germline ends. Germline-derived CDR1 and CDR2 are LGHNA and YSLEER. CDR3 length: 17 residues. The CDR3 region has the DNA TGCGCCAGCAGCCAAGTCTCCGGAGACTCTGGGGCCAACGTCCTGACTTTC. It encodes CASSQVSGDSGANVLTF.

This chain connects TRBV6-1 to TRBJ2-5; D remains ambiguous. The V gene lost 4 bases and the J gene lost 0 bases, with 6 bases spanning the gap. CDR3 length equals 13 residues. Germline V gives CDR1 MNHNS, CDR2 SASEGT. The CDR3 DNA reads as TGTGCCAGCAGTGGCGCGTACCAAGAGACCCAGTACTTC. Its translation: CASSGAYQETQYF.

This clone came up a few times. The chain joins TRBV9 to TRBJ2-1, with 11 bases aligning to TRBD2. This CDR3 region has 15 residues. Germline V lookup: CDR1 SGDLS, CDR2 YYNGEE. Germline trimming cut 4 bases from V and 5 bases from J; bases unmatched to any gene: 5. For the CDR3, the DNA is TGTGCCAGCAGCCAAGGACTAGCGGGCCACAATGAGCAGTTCTTC. Translation: CASSQGLAGHNEQFF.

The chain links TRBV7-9 to TRBJ2-7; TRBD1 matches 7 bases. CDR1 is SEHNR and CDR2 is FQNEAQ in the germline V gene (reference sequence). The V segment lost 4 bases and the J segment 3 bases; nucleotides outside the gene matches: 9. The CDR3 runs 15 residues. In nucleotides, the CDR3 is TGTGCCAGCAGCTCGCCGGGACAGACCCTCTACGAGCAGTACTTC. Amino acids: CASSSPGQTLYEQYF.

The chain combines TRBV5-1 with TRBJ1-1; D uncertain. Trimming pared 4 bases from V and 0 bases from J, leaving 7 bases between. The CDR3 consists of 13 residues. Germline values: CDR1 SGHRS, CDR2 YFSETQ. The CDR3 region is CASSLSVNTEAFF. The CDR3 coding sequence is TGCGCCAGCAGCCTCTCGGTGAACACTGAAGCTTTCTTT.

At least ten counts were recorded for this clone. V usage is TRBV7-9 and J usage is TRBJ2-2; tentatively, D is TRBD1 (6 bases). CDR1 and CDR2 from the germline V gene are SEHNR and FQNEAQ (reference sequence). The CDR3 has 16 amino acids. With 7 bases removed from V and 0 bases from J, the gap between germline ends came to 15 bases. Here the CDR3 DNA reads TGTGCCAGCACCCCCTGGGGGCGGACGAACACCGGGGAGCTGTTTTTT. It translates to CASTPWGRTNTGELFF.

A few counts support this clone. The chain couples TRBV7-2 to TRBJ2-2; a weak D match, TRBD1 (7 bases). The germline gives CDR1 SGHTA, CDR2 FQGNSA. V shed 2 bases and J shed 5 bases, with 15 bases lying between them. The CDR3 extends over 16 amino acids. CDR3 coding DNA: TGTGCCAGCAGCTTATTAAGCTCAGGGGGGACCGGGGAGCTGTTTTTT. This sequence encodes CASSLLSSGGTGELFF. The variable domain in full, with the rest retrieved from reference TRBV7-2 and TRBJ2-2, is GAGVSQSPSNKVTEKGKDVELRCDPISGHTALYWYRQSLGQGLEFLIYFQGNSAPDKSGLPSDRFSAERTGGSVSTLTIQRTQQEDSAVYLCASSLLSSGGTGELFFGEGSRLTVL.

This clone has a single count. V and J are TRBV27 and TRBJ1-2; D might be TRBD1 (6 bases). CDR1 MNHEY and CDR2 SMNVEV come from the germline V gene (reference sequence). This CDR3 region has 13 residues. V was clipped by 2 bases and J by 4 bases, with 8 bases between them. In DNA, the CDR3 is TGTGCCAGCAGTTTAGGACAGTTCTATGGCTACACCTTC. As protein: CASSLGQFYGYTF.

This clone was seen a few times. V usage is TRBV5-1 and J usage is TRBJ2-2, with TRBD1 as a possible D gene (7 bases). This CDR3 contains 16 residues. Germline CDR1 is SGHRS and CDR2 is YFSETQ. V lost 4 bases, J lost 5 bases, and 18 bases lay in between. The CDR3 DNA is TGCGCCAGCAGCGAGGGGGCTTCAGGGAGGACCGGGGAGCTGTTTTTT. Its protein is CASSEGASGRTGELFF.

Only a few counts were recorded for this clone. V usage is TRBV30 and J usage is TRBJ2-5; 7 nucleotides line up with TRBD1. Germline V CDR1 and CDR2: GTSNPN, SVGIG (reference sequence). V dropped 2 bases and J dropped 3; count of bases not matched to a gene: 6. CDR3 length: 14 residues. CDR3 bases: TGTGCCTGGAGTCGAGGGGGCGCCGAAGAGACCCAGTACTTC. Translation gives CAWSRGGAEETQYF.

The gene calls are TRBV7-8 and TRBJ2-7; a possible D gene is TRBD1 (8 bases). Germline V gene lookup returns CDR1 SGHVS and CDR2 FQNEAQ. The V and J ends lost 1 base and 4 bases respectively, with 26 bases between them. This CDR3 comprises 19 residues. CDR3 sequence reads: CASSLVGRGPAGVLYEQYF. In DNA form, the CDR3 reads TGTGCCAGCAGCTTAGTTGGCAGGGGGCCGGCGGGAGTATTATACGAGCAGTACTTC.

The chain couples TRBV30 to TRBJ1-6, with a possible D match to TRBD1 (5 bases). The V and J ends lost 2 bases and 4 bases respectively, with 15 bases between them. The CDR3 sequence is 16 residues long. Germline-derived CDR1 and CDR2 are GTSNPN and SVGIG (reference sequence). The DNA of the CDR3 is TGTGCCTGGAGTCTGGGGCCTAATCCTTATAATTCACCCCTCCACTTT. Its protein is CAWSLGPNPYNSPLHF.